What follows are 24 T cell receptor beta chains derived from one specimen sequenced in a study of blood T cell repertoires in COVID-19 (TCRdb year 2020). The library was prepared using the immunoSEQ multiplex PCR assay. TCRdb carries this immuneACCESS record with in-frame sequences only. Its versions omit some clonotypes, under half of them owing to an unresolved V gene in the studies checked, with the rest unexplained. The sample yields 150,000 to 200,000 clones; roughly 82% were counted once. The top ten clonotypes cover approximately 4.7% of the sample. The source material was PBMCs or T cells enriched from blood (not recorded which). Source of these receptors: a woman between 55 and 75 years old with acute COVID-19.

This chain joins TRBV5-6 and TRBJ1-1; 7 positions match TRBD1. Germline assignment: CDR1 SGHDT and CDR2 YYEEEE. After removal of 0 bases from V and 1 base from J, the junction contained 6 bases not matched to a gene. CDR3 length equals 16 residues. CDR3 DNA sequence: TGTGCCAGCAGCTTGGGAGGGGGCGCGGGGAACACTGAAGCTTTCTTT. It is translated as CASSLGGGAGNTEAFF. The complete variable domain, with remaining parts taken from reference TRBV5-6 and TRBJ1-1, reads DAGVTQSPTHLIKTRGQQVTLRCSPKSGHDTVSWYQQALGQGPQFIFQYYEEEERQRGNFPDRFSGHQFPNYSSELNVNALLLGDSALYLCASSLGGGAGNTEAFFGQGTRLTVV.

The chain recombines TRBV4-1 with TRBJ1-2; 9 positions match TRBD1. The CDR3 sequence is 15 residues long. Trimming took 3 bases from V and 2 from J; bases not matched to a gene: 4. Germline loops: CDR1 MGHRA, CDR2 YSYEKL. The CDR3: CASSHPGQGNYGYTF. The CDR3 DNA reads TGCGCCAGCAGCCACCCGGGACAGGGAAACTATGGCTACACCTTC.

J is TRBJ1-2 and V is TRBV28; D unresolved. The CDR3 is 13 amino acids. Germline V gene sequence: CDR1 MDHEN, CDR2 SYDVKM. V was shortened by 5 bases and J by 8 bases, with 15 bases between the two germline ends. The CDR3 coding sequence is TGTGCCAGCAGTCCCCCGGGGAGCCAAGGCTACACCTTC. This gives the protein CASSPPGSQGYTF.

The chain has TRBV7-2 and TRBJ1-5, with D possibly TRBD1 on 5 matching bases. With 3 bases removed from V and 5 bases from J, the gap between germline ends came to 14 bases. CDR1 is SGHTA, CDR2 FQGNSA, per germline. CDR3 length: 15 amino acids. Written as DNA, the CDR3 is TGTGCCAGCAGCTTTAGCGCGGGGGTGGATCAGCCCCAGCATTTT. Its translation: CASSFSAGVDQPQHF.

This sequence joins TRBV6-5 and TRBJ2-5; 13 nucleotides match TRBD2. The CDR3 totals 15 residues. Germline CDR1 and CDR2: MNHEY and SVGAGI. Trimming cost V 6 bases and J 5 bases; bases outside gene matches: 6. The CDR3: CASSQGTSGAETQYF. The CDR3 DNA is TGTGCCAGCAGCCAAGGGACTAGCGGGGCGGAGACCCAGTACTTC.

This rearrangement joins TRBV7-6 to TRBJ1-3; D is uncertain. The CDR3 covers 15 residues. From germline, CDR1 is SGHVS and CDR2 FNYEAQ. The ends were cut back, 3 bases at V and 1 base at J, with 10 bases in the middle. CDR3 region: CASSFGPPSGNTIYF. As DNA, the CDR3 is TGTGCCAGCAGCTTCGGTCCGCCATCTGGAAACACCATATATTTT. The full variable domain, its missing parts supplied by reference TRBV7-6 and TRBJ1-3, is GAGVSQSPRYKVTKRGQDVALRCDPISGHVSLYWYRQALGQGPEFLTYFNYEAQQDKSGLPNDRFSAERPEGSISTLTIQRTEQRDSAMYRCASSFGPPSGNTIYFGEGSWLTVV.

In this sample, this clone turned up a few times. This chain links TRBV2 with TRBJ2-3; no clear D gene. The germline V gene has CDR1 SNHLY and CDR2 FYNNEI. CDR3 length equals 11 residues. V was pared by 6 bases and J by 4 bases, with 5 bases between. In nucleotides, the CDR3 is TGTGCCAGCAGGGAGTCAGATACGCAGTATTTT. It specifies CASRESDTQYF.

The rearrangement uses TRBV6-4 and TRBJ1-2; 8 bases are shared with TRBD1. Germline V gives CDR1 MRHNA, CDR2 SNTAGT. This CDR3 has 14 amino acids. V was clipped by 5 bases and J by 4 bases; unmatched bases: 6. The CDR3 spells CASSPDRAGYGYTF. CDR3 coding DNA: TGTGCCAGCAGTCCGGACAGGGCGGGCTATGGCTACACCTTC.

The chain has TRBV4-3 and TRBJ2-1, with 8 bases aligning to TRBD1. With V trimmed by 0 bases and J by 4 bases, 8 bases remained unmatched. Germline CDR1 and CDR2: LGHNA and YSLEER. This CDR3 comprises 17 residues. The CDR3 DNA sequence: TGCGCCAGCAGCCAAGATCGGGCAGGGGGCATTTACAATGAGCAGTTCTTC. Encoded protein: CASSQDRAGGIYNEQFF.

This chain joins TRBV6-2 or TRBV6-3 and TRBJ2-1, with D hard to call. The germline gives CDR1 MNHEY, CDR2 SVGEGT. The CDR3 has 16 residues. The germline V and J ends were trimmed by 2 bases and 5 bases, with 16 bases remaining between them. DNA of the CDR3: TGTGCCAGCAGTTACCACCCGATTCCACCGGACAATGAGCAGTTCTTC. As protein: CASSYHPIPPDNEQFF.

The rearrangement uses TRBV19 and TRBJ1-2, with 7 nucleotides matching TRBD1. With V trimmed by 4 bases and J by 3 bases, 11 bases remained unmatched. The length of the CDR3 is 16 residues. Germline CDR1 reads LNHDA; CDR2 reads SQIVND (reference sequence). CDR3: CASSTGQEQLYYGYTF. In nucleotides, the CDR3 is TGTGCCAGTAGTACCGGACAGGAGCAACTTTACTATGGCTACACCTTC.

The V and J genes are TRBV4-3 and TRBJ2-2; 9 bases fit TRBD1. Germline V gene data show CDR1 as LGHNA and CDR2 as YSLEER. The V gene end was trimmed by 1 base and the J gene end by 8 bases; junction bases not matched to a gene: 11. The CDR3 length is 17 residues. CDR3 nucleotide sequence: TGCGCCAGCAGCCAAGGGGACAGGGTCCCTGAAAGAGGGGAGCTGTTTTTT. It specifies CASSQGDRVPERGELFF.

This clone was detected ten times or more. V is TRBV7-9 and J is TRBJ1-2; maybe TRBD1 (6 bases). V lost 11 bases, J lost 2 bases, and 15 bases lay in between. The CDR3 has 13 amino acids. CDR1 is SEHNR and CDR2 is FQNEAQ in the germline V gene (reference sequence). The CDR3 is CAWAGGANYGYTF. CDR3 sequence (DNA): TGTGCCTGGGCGGGGGGGGCGAACTATGGCTACACCTTC.

The chain couples TRBV7-2 to TRBJ1-4, with 7 bases fitting TRBD1. This CDR3 has 15 residues. Per the germline V gene, CDR1 is SGHTA and CDR2 is FQGNSA. J gave up 7 bases and V 5 bases, and 10 bases lay outside the gene matches. The CDR3 here is CASSPVKGAGEKLFF. CDR3 bases: TGTGCCAGCAGCCCCGTTAAGGGGGCAGGTGAAAAACTGTTTTTT.

The chain links TRBV10-1 to TRBJ2-1; D not certain. Germline V gene data show CDR1 as WNHNN and CDR2 as SYGVQD (reference sequence). V dropped 0 bases and J dropped 0 bases, with 9 bases sitting between them. The length of the CDR3 is 16 residues. CDR3 residues: CASSESRRSSYNEQFF. The DNA for the CDR3 is TGCGCCAGCAGTGAGTCCAGGCGTAGCTCCTACAATGAGCAGTTCTTC.

This chain joins TRBV28 and TRBJ1-2; 11 bases line up with TRBD1. Germline V lookup: CDR1 MDHEN, CDR2 SYDVKM. V dropped 8 bases and J dropped 7; count of bases not matched to a gene: 6. CDR3 length: 13 residues. The CDR3 DNA sequence: TGTGCCAGCCTCCGGGACAGGGGGTTTGGCTACACCTTC. Residues: CASLRDRGFGYTF.

V is TRBV10-3 and J is TRBJ2-7; D gene ambiguous. CDR1 is ENHRY, CDR2 SYGVKD, per germline. The CDR3 runs 16 residues. V was cut by 2 bases and J by 2 bases, with 16 bases left in between. The CDR3: CAISEIEARSPYEQYF. The DNA of the CDR3 is TGTGCCATCAGTGAGATTGAAGCGCGCTCCCCCTACGAGCAGTACTTC.

The V call is TRBV18, the J call TRBJ1-4; possible D gene TRBD1, 6 bases. The ends were cut back, 3 bases at V and 6 bases at J, with 17 bases in the middle. The CDR3 has 16 amino acids. CDR1 is KGHSH and CDR2 is LQKENI in the germline V gene. This chain's CDR3 is CASSPRRGGGDEKLFF. As DNA, the CDR3 is TGTGCCAGCTCACCGCGGCGGGGAGGGGGAGATGAAAAACTGTTTTTT.

This rearrangement joins TRBV4-2 to TRBJ2-1, with 11 bases matching TRBD2. Trimming removed 0 bases from V and 2 bases from J; junction bases left unmatched: 9. The CDR3 sequence is 19 residues long. Germline CDR1 is LGHNA and CDR2 is YNFKEQ. DNA for the CDR3: TGTGCCAGCAGCCAAGATGGGACTAGCGGATATACCACCTACAATGAGCAGTTCTTC. Its protein is CASSQDGTSGYTTYNEQFF.

The chain combines TRBV5-4 with TRBJ1-2; D is possibly TRBD1 (5 bases). V lost 1 base and J lost 6, with 16 bases in between. CDR1 is SGHNT and CDR2 is YYREEE in the germline V gene (reference sequence). The CDR3 runs 15 residues. CDR3 sequence reads: CASSLSSGTLDGYTF. In DNA form, the CDR3 reads TGTGCCAGCAGCTTGAGTTCCGGGACTTTGGATGGCTACACCTTC. The whole variable domain, remainder taken from reference TRBV5-4 and TRBJ1-2, is ETGVTQSPTHLIKTRGQQVTLRCSSQSGHNTVSWYQQALGQGPQFIFQYYREEENGRGNFPPRFSGLQFPNYSSELNVNALELDDSALYLCASSLSSGTLDGYTFGSGTRLTVV.

The CDR3 protein is CASNRAINTEAFF. CDR3 sequence (DNA): TGTGCCAGTAACAGGGCAATCAACACTGAAGCTTTCTTT. The chain is built from TRBV19 and TRBJ1-1; D possibly corresponds to TRBD1 (6 bases). The CDR3 covers 13 residues. Germline V gene sequence: CDR1 LNHDA, CDR2 SQIVND (reference sequence). V was cut by 7 bases and J by 2 bases, with 11 bases left in between. The full variable domain, in which reference TRBV19 and TRBJ1-1 provide the parts outside the CDR3, is DGGITQSPKYLFRKEGQNVTLSCEQNLNHDAMYWYRQDPGQGLRLIYYSQIVNDFQKGDIAEGYSVSREKKESFPLTVTSAQKNPTAFYLCASNRAINTEAFFGQGTRLTVV.

This chain joins TRBV7-2 and TRBJ2-2; D gene ambiguous. V was trimmed by 4 bases and J by 0 bases, leaving 6 bases between them. CDR1 and CDR2 (germline): SGHTA, FQGNSA. The CDR3 length is 14 residues. CDR3 DNA: TGTGCCAGCAGCTCTCTAGCGAACACCGGGGAGCTGTTTTTT. Translated, it gives CASSSLANTGELFF.

This clone came up once. The chain links TRBV7-2 to TRBJ1-2, with a possible D match to TRBD1 (6 bases). V was shortened by 4 bases and J by 4 bases, with 10 bases between the two germline ends. The CDR3 runs 13 residues. Per the germline V gene, CDR1 is SGHTA and CDR2 is FQGNSA. The CDR3 DNA sequence: TGTGCCAGCAGCTCGGACAGATTCTATGGCTACACCTTC. This gives the protein CASSSDRFYGYTF.

The chain uses TRBV5-1 and TRBJ2-3, with 8 bases matching TRBD2. Losses at the gene ends were 7 bases for V and 2 bases for J; bases not matched to a gene: 6. Germline CDR1 and CDR2: SGHRS and YFSETQ. There are 14 residues in the CDR3. CDR3 sequence reads: CASLLAVFTDTQYF. CDR3 DNA: TGCGCCAGCCTACTAGCGGTTTTCACAGATACGCAGTATTTT.